This record covers a single T cell receptor beta chain. This entry is derived from a study of blood T cell repertoires in COVID-19. Study information: The samples span acute and convalescent COVID-19 from the United States, Italy and Spain. Sources were T cells, B-cell-depleted T cells, or PBMCs; the material itself was cDNA or gDNA.

The CDR3 length is 15 residues. Germline CDR1 and CDR2: SGHTA and FQGNSA. Losses at the gene ends were 6 bases for V and 4 bases for J; bases not matched to a gene: 10. The authors' processing: By means of reference gene primer amplification, nucleated cell counts were estimated. Assay: immunoSEQ multiplex PCR; the TCRdb copy retains only in-frame clones and omits some. That table furnishes V, J and clone size, whereas the DNA furnished D and trimming. The sample has 130,000 to 150,000 clones, over 70% seen once. The clonotype originates from an older woman with acute or convalescent COVID-19. The sample was peripheral blood. The chain uses TRBV7-2 and TRBJ2-7; the match to TRBD2 covers 9 bases. DNA of the CDR3: TGTGCCAGCAGTCTCTGGGGCGGGAGGGCTTACGAGCAGTACTTC. Translation gives CASSLWGGRAYEQYF.